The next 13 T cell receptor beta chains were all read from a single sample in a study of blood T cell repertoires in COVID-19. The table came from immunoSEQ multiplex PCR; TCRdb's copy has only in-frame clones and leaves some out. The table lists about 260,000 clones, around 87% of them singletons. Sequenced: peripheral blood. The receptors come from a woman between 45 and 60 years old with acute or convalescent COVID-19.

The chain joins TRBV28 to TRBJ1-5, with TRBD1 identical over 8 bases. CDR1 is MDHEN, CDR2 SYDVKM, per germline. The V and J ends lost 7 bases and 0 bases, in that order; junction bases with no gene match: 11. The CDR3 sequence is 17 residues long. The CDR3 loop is CASTTFDRGYSNQPQHF. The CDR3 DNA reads TGTGCCAGCACCACCTTCGACAGGGGCTATAGCAATCAGCCCCAGCATTTT.

CDR3 DNA: TGCGCCAGCAGCTTGGGGGACAGTAATTCACCCCTCCACTTT. It specifies CASSLGDSNSPLHF. The genes are TRBV5-1 and TRBJ1-6, with TRBD1 identical over 7 bases. J lost 6 bases, V lost 0 bases, and 0 bases had no gene match. The CDR3 is 14 amino acids. The V gene's germline CDR1 is SGHRS and CDR2 YFSETQ.

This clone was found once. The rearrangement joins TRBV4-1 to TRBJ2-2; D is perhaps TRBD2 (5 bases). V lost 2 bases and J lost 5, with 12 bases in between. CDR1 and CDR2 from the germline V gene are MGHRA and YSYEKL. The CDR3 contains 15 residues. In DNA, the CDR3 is TGCGCCAGCAGCCAATTGTCCAGAGGGACCGGGGAGCTGTTTTTT. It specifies CASSQLSRGTGELFF.

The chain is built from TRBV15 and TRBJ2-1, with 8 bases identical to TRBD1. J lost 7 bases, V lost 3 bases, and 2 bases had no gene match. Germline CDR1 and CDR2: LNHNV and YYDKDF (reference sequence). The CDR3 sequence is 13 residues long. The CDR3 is CATSRDRANEQFF. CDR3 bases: TGTGCCACCAGCAGGGACAGGGCGAATGAGCAGTTCTTC.

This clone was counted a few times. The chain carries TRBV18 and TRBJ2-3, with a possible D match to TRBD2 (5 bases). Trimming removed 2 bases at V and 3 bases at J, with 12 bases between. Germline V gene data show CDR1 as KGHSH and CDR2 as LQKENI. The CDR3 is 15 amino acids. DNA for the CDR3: TGTGCCAGCTCACCAGGCACGGGGAGAACAGATACGCAGTATTTT. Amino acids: CASSPGTGRTDTQYF.

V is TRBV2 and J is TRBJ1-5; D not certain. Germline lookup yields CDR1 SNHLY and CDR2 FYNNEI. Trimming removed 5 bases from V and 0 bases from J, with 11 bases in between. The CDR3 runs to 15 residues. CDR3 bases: TGTGCCAGCAGTAGAAACCTCTATAGCAATCAGCCCCAGCATTTT. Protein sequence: CASSRNLYSNQPQHF.

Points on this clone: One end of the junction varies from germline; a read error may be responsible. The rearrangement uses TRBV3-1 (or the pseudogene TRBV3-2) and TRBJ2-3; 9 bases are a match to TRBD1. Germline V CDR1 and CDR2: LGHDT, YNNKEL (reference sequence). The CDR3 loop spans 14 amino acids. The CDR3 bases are TGTGCCAGCAGCCAAGAGGTCGGGACAGGGAGGTTCCTTTTT. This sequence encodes CASSQEVGTGRFLF.

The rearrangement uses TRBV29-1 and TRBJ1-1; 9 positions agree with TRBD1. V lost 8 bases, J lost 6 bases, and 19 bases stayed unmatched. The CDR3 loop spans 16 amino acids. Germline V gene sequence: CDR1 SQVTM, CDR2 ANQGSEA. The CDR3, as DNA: TGCAGCACATCGTCCGGGACAGGGAGTACCGGGGCTGAAGCTTTCTTT. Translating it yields CSTSSGTGSTGAEAFF.

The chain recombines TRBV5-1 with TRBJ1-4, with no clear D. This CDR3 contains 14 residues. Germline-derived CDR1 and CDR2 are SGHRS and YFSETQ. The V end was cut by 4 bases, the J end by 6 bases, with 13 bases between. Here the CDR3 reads CASSATGRDEKLFF. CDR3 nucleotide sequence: TGCGCCAGCAGCGCGACCGGTCGGGATGAAAAACTGTTTTTT.

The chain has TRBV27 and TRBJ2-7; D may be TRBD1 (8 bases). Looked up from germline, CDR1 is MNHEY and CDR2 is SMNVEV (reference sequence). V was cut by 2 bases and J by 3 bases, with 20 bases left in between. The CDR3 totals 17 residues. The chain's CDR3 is CASSLPSGAGGFYEQYF. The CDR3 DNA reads TGTGCCAGCAGTTTACCCAGCGGGGCAGGGGGCTTCTACGAGCAGTACTTC.

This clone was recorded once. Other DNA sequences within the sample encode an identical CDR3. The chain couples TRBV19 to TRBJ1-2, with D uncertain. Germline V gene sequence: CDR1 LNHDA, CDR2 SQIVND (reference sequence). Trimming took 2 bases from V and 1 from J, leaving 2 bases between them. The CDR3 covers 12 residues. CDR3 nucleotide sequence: TGTGCCAGTAGTATACGTAACTATGGCTACACCTTC. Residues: CASSIRNYGYTF. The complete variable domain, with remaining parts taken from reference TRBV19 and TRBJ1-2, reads DGGITQSPKYLFRKEGQNVTLSCEQNLNHDAMYWYRQDPGQGLRLIYYSQIVNDFQKGDIAEGYSVSREKKESFPLTVTSAQKNPTAFYLCASSIRNYGYTFGSGTRLTVV.

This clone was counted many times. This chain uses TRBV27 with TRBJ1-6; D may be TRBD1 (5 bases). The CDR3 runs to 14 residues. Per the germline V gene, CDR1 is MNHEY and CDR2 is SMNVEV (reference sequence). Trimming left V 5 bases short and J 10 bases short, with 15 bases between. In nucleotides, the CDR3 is TGTGCCAGCAGTCTGTTCCCAGGGAACTCACCCCTCCACTTT. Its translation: CASSLFPGNSPLHF.

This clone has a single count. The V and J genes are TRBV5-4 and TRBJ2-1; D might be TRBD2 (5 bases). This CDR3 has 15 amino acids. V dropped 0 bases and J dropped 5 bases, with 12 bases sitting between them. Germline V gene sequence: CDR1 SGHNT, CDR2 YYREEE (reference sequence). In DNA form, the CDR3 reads TGTGCCAGCAGCTTGGCGCGATGGCGGGACAATGAGCAGTTCTTC. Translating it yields CASSLARWRDNEQFF.